A selection of T cell receptor beta chains follows, all from one sample in a study of radiation and T cells in renal cell carcinoma. The table came from immunoSEQ multiplex PCR; TCRdb's copy has only in-frame clones and leaves some out. The data show 150,000 or so clones, approximately 82% seen once. Sequencing was performed on blood, taken from a patient whose treatment included radiotherapy and nephrectomy. These receptor sequences come from a woman between 50 and 59 years old with renal cell carcinoma. The CDR3 runs from the conserved cysteine through the conserved F or W. The order of the fields is CDR3 length, D gene, J gene, V gene, clone size, CDR3 DNA, CDR3 protein. The D gene is left open where the match is weak. A clone size is listed for some rows: how often the clone was seen (once, few, many), or a class if it is expanded.

length: 15; D: NA; J: TRBJ1-4; V: TRBV30; size: NA; DNA: TGTGCCTGGAGTACGTTCGGGACTGCTAATGAAAAACTGTTTTTT; CDR3: CAWSTFGTANEKLFF
length: 15; D: NA; J: TRBJ1-4; V: TRBV6-1; size: NA; DNA: TGTGCCAGCAGTCAGAGCCACAGTGGAGTTGAAAAACTGTTTTTT; CDR3: CASSQSHSGVEKLFF
length: 14; D: TRBD1; J: TRBJ1-5; V: TRBV28; size: once; DNA: TGTGCCAGCCGTTCCAGGGGGGGCAATCAGCCCCAGCATTTT; CDR3: CASRSRGGNQPQHF
length: 14; D: NA; J: TRBJ1-6; V: TRBV6-5; size: NA; DNA: TGTGCCAGCAGTTGGGGCAGAAATAATTCACCCCTCCACTTT; CDR3: CASSWGRNNSPLHF
length: 12; D: NA; J: TRBJ1-1; V: TRBV2; size: few; DNA: TGTGCCAGCAGACCTCTGAACACTGAAGCTTTCTTT; CDR3: CASRPLNTEAFF
length: 17; D: TRBD2; J: TRBJ2-5; V: TRBV5-6; size: NA; DNA: TGTGCCAGCAGTCTCATGGGCGGGGGAGCCTTGGGAGAGGCCCAGTACTTC; CDR3: CASSLMGGGALGEAQYF
length: 17; D: TRBD2; J: TRBJ2-1; V: TRBV5-1; size: few; DNA: TGCGCCAGCAGCGTTAAGAGGACTAGCGGCTCCTACAATGAGCAGTTCTTC; CDR3: CASSVKRTSGSYNEQFF
length: 16; D: TRBD2; J: TRBJ2-2; V: TRBV7-9; size: NA; DNA: TGTGCCAGCAACCTAGCGGGAGGGCTTCTCACCGGGGAGCTGTTTTTT; CDR3: CASNLAGGLLTGELFF
length: 9; D: NA; J: TRBJ1-5; V: TRBV27; size: few; DNA: TGTGCCAGCATCAGGGGTGGGCATTTT; CDR3: CASIRGGHF
length: 13; D: NA; J: TRBJ2-1; V: TRBV5-6; size: NA; DNA: TGTGCCAGCAAACACTTCTCCTACAATGAGCAGTTCTTC; CDR3: CASKHFSYNEQFF
length: 14; D: NA; J: TRBJ2-1; V: TRBV7-2; size: NA; DNA: TGTGCCAGCAGCTTAATTTCAGGGTTGGAGGAGCAGTTCTTC; CDR3: CASSLISGLEEQFF
length: 19; D: TRBD1; J: TRBJ2-1; V: TRBV27; size: NA; DNA: TGTGCCAGCAGTTTAGGCCGCGGCCCCGACAGGGATCCCTACAATGAGCAGTTCTTC; CDR3: CASSLGRGPDRDPYNEQFF
length: 14; D: NA; J: TRBJ1-2; V: TRBV9; size: NA; DNA: TGTGCCAGCAGGGCCTCAGGGGCAACATATGGCTACACCTTC; CDR3: CASRASGATYGYTF
length: 13; D: NA; J: TRBJ2-3; V: TRBV6-4; size: NA; DNA: TGTGCCAGCGCGAGCGAAGGGTGGGATACGCAGTATTTT; CDR3: CASASEGWDTQYF
length: 13; D: TRBD1; J: TRBJ1-1; V: TRBV10-1; size: NA; DNA: TGCGCCAGCAGTACGGACAGGGGGAATAAAGCTTTCTTT; CDR3: CASSTDRGNKAFF
length: 16; D: TRBD2; J: TRBJ2-3; V: TRBV5-4; size: few; DNA: TGTGCCAGCAGCTTCGGGGGGGGAGATGTCGCAGATACGCAGTATTTT; CDR3: CASSFGGGDVADTQYF
length: 13; D: NA; J: TRBJ2-1; V: TRBV5-6; size: NA; DNA: TGTGCCAGCAGCTTGGACAGCTACAATGAGCAGTTCTTC; CDR3: CASSLDSYNEQFF
length: 13; D: NA; J: TRBJ2-5; V: TRBV10-3; size: NA; DNA: TGTGCCATCAGTGAGTCCCCCGCTGAGACCCAGTACTTC; CDR3: CAISESPAETQYF
length: 14; D: NA; J: TRBJ2-7; V: TRBV18; size: NA; DNA: TGTGCCAGCTCACCACCGGGCCCTATGCGGGAGCAGTACTTC; CDR3: CASSPPGPMREQYF
length: 13; D: NA; J: TRBJ1-1; V: TRBV6-6; size: NA; DNA: TGTGCCAGCCCAAAGTCGGAGAACACTGAAGCTTTCTTT; CDR3: CASPKSENTEAFF
length: 13; D: NA; J: TRBJ1-1; V: TRBV7-2; size: NA; DNA: TGTGCCAGCAGCCGAAGATCAGCCACTGAAGCTTTCTTT; CDR3: CASSRRSATEAFF
length: 15; D: TRBD1; J: TRBJ1-5; V: TRBV30; size: NA; DNA: TGTGCCTGGAGTATAAAGGGACAGGGGACTCAGCCCCAGCATTTT; CDR3: CAWSIKGQGTQPQHF
length: 16; D: TRBD2; J: TRBJ2-7; V: TRBV4-2; size: NA; DNA: TGTGCCAGCAGCCAAGAATCACTAGCGGGAGTCGGCGAGCAGTACTTC; CDR3: CASSQESLAGVGEQYF
length: 15; D: NA; J: TRBJ2-1; V: TRBV5-4; size: NA; DNA: TGTGCCAGCAGCTTGGAGGTTGCGGGATCCAATGAGCAGTTCTTC; CDR3: CASSLEVAGSNEQFF
length: 15; D: NA; J: TRBJ1-2; V: TRBV2; size: few; DNA: TGTGCCAGCAGTGGGCAGGGGATGGGAAACTATGGCTACACCTTC; CDR3: CASSGQGMGNYGYTF
length: 16; D: TRBD1; J: TRBJ2-2; V: TRBV5-6; size: NA; DNA: TGTGCCAGCAGCTTATTCGGACAGGGGGTAATCGGGGAGCTGTTTTTT; CDR3: CASSLFGQGVIGELFF
length: 13; D: NA; J: TRBJ2-2; V: TRBV5-1; size: NA; DNA: TGCGCCAGCAGCTTTATAGACTCCGGGGAGCTGTTTTTT; CDR3: CASSFIDSGELFF
length: 14; D: NA; J: TRBJ1-1; V: TRBV30; size: few; DNA: TGTGCCTGGAGTGTGATGACGGTGAACACTGAAGCTTTCTTT; CDR3: CAWSVMTVNTEAFF
length: 14; D: NA; J: TRBJ2-5; V: TRBV6-1; size: NA; DNA: TGTGCCAGCAGTGAAGGGTTGGGGCGGGAGACCCAGTACTTC; CDR3: CASSEGLGRETQYF
length: 16; D: NA; J: TRBJ1-2; V: TRBV6-5; size: NA; DNA: TGTGCCAGCAGTTACGGCTTGGGTCTCGAGAACTATGGCTACACCTTC; CDR3: CASSYGLGLENYGYTF
length: 12; D: NA; J: TRBJ2-2; V: TRBV5-1; size: NA; DNA: TGCGCCAGCAGTTATGACAGCGGGGAGCTGTTTTTT; CDR3: CASSYDSGELFF
length: 16; D: TRBD1; J: TRBJ2-7; V: TRBV9; size: NA; DNA: TGTGCCAGCAGCCCCCACCCAACAGGGGCTCGTCCCGAGCAGTACTTC; CDR3: CASSPHPTGARPEQYF
length: 14; D: NA; J: TRBJ1-3; V: TRBV25-1; size: NA; DNA: TGTGCCAGCTCCCCTGGGGTCTCTGGAAACACCATATATTTT; CDR3: CASSPGVSGNTIYF
length: 12; D: NA; J: TRBJ2-7; V: TRBV7-2; size: once; DNA: TGTGCCAGCAGCTTCGCTGTGGGGGAGCAGTACTTC; CDR3: CASSFAVGEQYF
length: 14; D: NA; J: TRBJ1-3; V: TRBV5-6; size: NA; DNA: TGTGCCAGCAGCTTGTTACAGGCTGGAAACACCATATATTTT; CDR3: CASSLLQAGNTIYF
length: 13; D: NA; J: TRBJ2-5; V: TRBV6-5; size: NA; DNA: TGTGCCAGCAGCCCCCAGGCCCAAGAGACCCAGTACTTC; CDR3: CASSPQAQETQYF
length: 15; D: TRBD2; J: TRBJ2-7; V: TRBV29-1; size: once; DNA: TGCAGCGTTGTATTATGGAGCGGGGGGTCAAGGGAGCAGTACTTC; CDR3: CSVVLWSGGSREQYF
length: 16; D: NA; J: TRBJ1-1; V: TRBV9; size: few; DNA: TGTGCCAGCAGCAAAGGGACAAGCGGGAGAAGGACTGAAGCTTTCTTT; CDR3: CASSKGTSGRRTEAFF
length: 12; D: NA; J: TRBJ2-7; V: TRBV30; size: NA; DNA: TGTGCCTGGAGTGGAGGCTCCTACGAGCAGTACTTC; CDR3: CAWSGGSYEQYF
length: 14; D: TRBD1; J: TRBJ2-7; V: TRBV7-9; size: NA; DNA: TGTGCCAGCAGCCCTGGGACAGGGAGCCAAGAGCAGTACTTC; CDR3: CASSPGTGSQEQYF
length: 16; D: TRBD2; J: TRBJ2-7; V: TRBV7-2; size: NA; DNA: TGTGCCAGCAGCCCGACGACTAGCGCATCTGCCTTGGAGCAGTACTTC; CDR3: CASSPTTSASALEQYF
length: 13; D: TRBD1; J: TRBJ2-3; V: TRBV7-2; size: NA; DNA: TGTGCCAGCATTCAGGGGGCGGTGAATACGCAGTATTTT; CDR3: CASIQGAVNTQYF
length: 15; D: TRBD2; J: TRBJ2-2; V: TRBV5-1; size: NA; DNA: TGCGCCAGCAGTCTAGCGGGGCCTAAAACCGGGGAGCTGTTTTTT; CDR3: CASSLAGPKTGELFF